This T cell receptor beta chain derives from a study of T cells in Graves' hyperthyroidism and ophthalmopathy. This clonotype appeared many times. Amplified TCR beta CDR3 regions derived from RNA transcripts. During a first-round RT-PCR of the TCR CDR3, the HTBI primer set was used. Via MiXCR, TCRdb re-called the multiplex PCR reads, giving one row per CDR3 protein. The sample has under 400,000 distinct CDR3 sequences; roughly 15% are singletons. CDR3 length: 14 residues. In germline, CDR1 is DFQATT, CDR2 SNEGSKA (reference sequence). J was trimmed by 10 bases and V by 2 bases; bases with no gene match: 11.

Sample: blood. The chain uses TRBV20-1 and TRBJ2-4; TRBD2 matches 7 bases. This clonotype was obtained from a woman aged 60-75 years with Graves' ophthalmopathy. Here the CDR3 DNA reads TGCAGTGCTAGACCCTGGCGGGAGATGGAAATTCAGTACTTC. The encoded protein is CSARPWREMEIQYF.